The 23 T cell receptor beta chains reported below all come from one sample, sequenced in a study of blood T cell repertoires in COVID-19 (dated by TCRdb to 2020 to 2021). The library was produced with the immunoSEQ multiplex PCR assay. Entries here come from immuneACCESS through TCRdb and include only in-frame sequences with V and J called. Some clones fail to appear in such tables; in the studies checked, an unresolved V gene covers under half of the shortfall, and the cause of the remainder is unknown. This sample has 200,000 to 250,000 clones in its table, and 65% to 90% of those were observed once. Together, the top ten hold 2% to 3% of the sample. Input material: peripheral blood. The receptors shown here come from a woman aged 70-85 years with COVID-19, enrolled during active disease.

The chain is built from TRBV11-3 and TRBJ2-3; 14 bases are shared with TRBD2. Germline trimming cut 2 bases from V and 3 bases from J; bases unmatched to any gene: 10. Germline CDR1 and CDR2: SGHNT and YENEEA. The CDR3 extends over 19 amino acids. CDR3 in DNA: TGTGCCAGCAGCTTACGTCCGGGACTAGCGGGGGTGGGTACAGATACGCAGTATTTT. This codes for CASSLRPGLAGVGTDTQYF.

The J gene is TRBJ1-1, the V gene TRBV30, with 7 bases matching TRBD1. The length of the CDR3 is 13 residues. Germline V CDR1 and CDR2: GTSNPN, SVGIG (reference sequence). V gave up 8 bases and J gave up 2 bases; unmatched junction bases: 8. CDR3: CARTGQRNTEAFF. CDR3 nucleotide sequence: TGTGCCCGTACGGGACAGAGAAACACTGAAGCTTTCTTT.

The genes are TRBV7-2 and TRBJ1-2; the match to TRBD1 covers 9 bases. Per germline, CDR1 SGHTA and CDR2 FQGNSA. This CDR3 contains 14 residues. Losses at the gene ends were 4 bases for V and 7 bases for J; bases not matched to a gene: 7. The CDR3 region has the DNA TGTGCCAGCAGCTACAGGGGGCTCGACTTTGGCTACACCTTC. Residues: CASSYRGLDFGYTF.

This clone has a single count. The CDR3: CASSDRNQPQHF. CDR3 in DNA: TGTGCCAGTAGTGACAGGAATCAGCCCCAGCATTTT. This rearrangement joins TRBV19 to TRBJ1-5; TRBD1 is a possible D gene (6 bases). This CDR3 contains 12 residues. Trimming shortened V by 5 bases and J by 4 bases, and 6 bases separated the two germline ends. Germline assignment: CDR1 LNHDA and CDR2 SQIVND (reference sequence).

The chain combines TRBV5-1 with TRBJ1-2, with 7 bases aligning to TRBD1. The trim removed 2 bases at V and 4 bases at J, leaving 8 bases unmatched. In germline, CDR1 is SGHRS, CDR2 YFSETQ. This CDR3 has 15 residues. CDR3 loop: CASSLGTGTAYGYTF. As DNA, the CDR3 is TGCGCCAGCAGCTTAGGAACCGGGACAGCCTATGGCTACACCTTC. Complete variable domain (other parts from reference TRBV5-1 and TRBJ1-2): KAGVTQTPRYLIKTRGQQVTLSCSPISGHRSVSWYQQTPGQGLQFLFEYFSETQRNKGNFPGRFSGRQFSNSRSEMNVSTLELGDSALYLCASSLGTGTAYGYTFGSGTRLTVV.

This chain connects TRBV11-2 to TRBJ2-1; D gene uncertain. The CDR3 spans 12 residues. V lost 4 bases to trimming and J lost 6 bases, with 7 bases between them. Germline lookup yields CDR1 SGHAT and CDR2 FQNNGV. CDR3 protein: CASSSLSNEQFF. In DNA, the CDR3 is TGTGCCAGCAGCTCCCTGAGCAATGAGCAGTTCTTC.

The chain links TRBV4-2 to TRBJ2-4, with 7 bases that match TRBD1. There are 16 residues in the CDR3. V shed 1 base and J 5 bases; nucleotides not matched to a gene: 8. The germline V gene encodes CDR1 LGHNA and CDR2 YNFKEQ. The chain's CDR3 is CASSQGQGGGQNIQYF. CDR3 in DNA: TGTGCCAGCAGCCAAGGACAGGGTGGGGGCCAAAACATTCAGTACTTC.

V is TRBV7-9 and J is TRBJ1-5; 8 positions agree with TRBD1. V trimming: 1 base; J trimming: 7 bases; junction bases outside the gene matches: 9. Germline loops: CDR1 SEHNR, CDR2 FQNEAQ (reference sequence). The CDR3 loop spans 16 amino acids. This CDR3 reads CASSLGAGGAEQPQHF. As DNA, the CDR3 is TGTGCCAGCAGCTTAGGGGCAGGGGGCGCGGAGCAGCCCCAGCATTTT.

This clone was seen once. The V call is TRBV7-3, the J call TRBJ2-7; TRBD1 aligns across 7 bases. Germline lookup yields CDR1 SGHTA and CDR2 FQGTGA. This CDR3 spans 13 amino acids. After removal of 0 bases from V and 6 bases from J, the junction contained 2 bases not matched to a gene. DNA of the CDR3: TGTGCCAGCAGCTTAACGCCAGGGGGCGAGCAGTACTTC. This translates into CASSLTPGGEQYF.

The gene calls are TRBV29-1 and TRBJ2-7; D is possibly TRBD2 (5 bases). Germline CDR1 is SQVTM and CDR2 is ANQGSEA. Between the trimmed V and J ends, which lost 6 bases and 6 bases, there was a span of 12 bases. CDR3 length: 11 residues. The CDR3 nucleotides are TGCAGCGTCGATGGACTTGGCGAGCAGTACTTC. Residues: CSVDGLGEQYF.

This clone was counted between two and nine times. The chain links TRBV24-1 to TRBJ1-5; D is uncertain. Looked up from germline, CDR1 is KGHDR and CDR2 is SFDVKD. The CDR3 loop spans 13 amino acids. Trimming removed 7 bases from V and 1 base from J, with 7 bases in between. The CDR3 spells CATRTMSNQPQHF. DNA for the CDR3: TGTGCCACCAGAACTATGAGCAATCAGCCCCAGCATTTT.

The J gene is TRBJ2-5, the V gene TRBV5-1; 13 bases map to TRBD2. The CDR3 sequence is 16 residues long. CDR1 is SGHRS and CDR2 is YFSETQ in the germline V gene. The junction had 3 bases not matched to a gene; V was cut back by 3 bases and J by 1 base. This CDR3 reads CASSSGLAGAQETQYF. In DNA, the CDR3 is TGCGCCAGCAGCTCCGGACTAGCGGGGGCCCAAGAGACCCAGTACTTC.

CDR3 protein: CASSHSRTDRLNTEAFF. The CDR3, as DNA: TGTGCCAGCAGCCATTCCCGGACAGACAGGTTGAACACTGAAGCTTTCTTT. The J gene is TRBJ1-1, the V gene TRBV7-9; tentative D call: TRBD1 (6 bases). The ends were cut back, 5 bases at V and 0 bases at J, with 19 bases in the middle. The CDR3 totals 17 residues. CDR1 and CDR2 (germline): SEHNR, FQNEAQ (reference sequence).

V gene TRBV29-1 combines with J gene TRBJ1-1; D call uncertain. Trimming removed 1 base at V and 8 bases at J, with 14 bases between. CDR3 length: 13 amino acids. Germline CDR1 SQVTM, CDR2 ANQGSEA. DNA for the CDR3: TGCAGCGTTGAAGGCGGCAGCCGTGTCGAAGCTTTCTTT. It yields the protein CSVEGGSRVEAFF.

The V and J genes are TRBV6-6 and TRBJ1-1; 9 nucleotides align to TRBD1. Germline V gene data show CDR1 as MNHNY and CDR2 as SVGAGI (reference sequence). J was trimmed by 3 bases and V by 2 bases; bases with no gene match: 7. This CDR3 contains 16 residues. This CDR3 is CASSYPGQGMDTEAFF. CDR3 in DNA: TGTGCCAGCAGTTACCCTGGACAGGGGATGGACACTGAAGCTTTCTTT.

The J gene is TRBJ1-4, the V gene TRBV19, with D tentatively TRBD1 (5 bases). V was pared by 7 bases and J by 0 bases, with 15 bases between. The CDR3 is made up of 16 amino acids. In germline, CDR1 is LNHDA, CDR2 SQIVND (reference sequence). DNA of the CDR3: TGTGCCAGTACCCGTGCCTCGACAGCAACTAATGAAAAACTGTTTTTT. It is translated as CASTRASTATNEKLFF.

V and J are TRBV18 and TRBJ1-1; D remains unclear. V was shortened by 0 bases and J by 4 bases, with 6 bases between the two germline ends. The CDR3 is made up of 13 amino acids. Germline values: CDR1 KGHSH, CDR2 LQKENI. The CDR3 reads CASSPPSFTEAFF. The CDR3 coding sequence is TGTGCCAGCTCACCACCGTCGTTCACTGAAGCTTTCTTT.

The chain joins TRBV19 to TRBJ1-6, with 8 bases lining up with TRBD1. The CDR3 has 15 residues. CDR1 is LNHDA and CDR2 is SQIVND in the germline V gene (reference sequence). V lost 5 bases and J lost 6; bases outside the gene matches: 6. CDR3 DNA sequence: TGTGCCAGTAGTCATACAGGGGGGACTAATTCACCCCTCCACTTT. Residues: CASSHTGGTNSPLHF.

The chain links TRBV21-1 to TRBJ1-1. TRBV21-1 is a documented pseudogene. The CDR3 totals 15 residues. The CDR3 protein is CASSNGGSKNTEAFF. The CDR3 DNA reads TGTGCCAGCAGCAACGGAGGCAGTAAGAACACTGAAGCTTTCTTT.

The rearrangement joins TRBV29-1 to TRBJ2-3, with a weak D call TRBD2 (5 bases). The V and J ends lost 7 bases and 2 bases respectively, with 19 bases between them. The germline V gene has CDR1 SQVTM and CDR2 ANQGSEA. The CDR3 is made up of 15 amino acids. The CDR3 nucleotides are TGCAGCGCCCAGGTCGGACGGGGAGCCACAGATACGCAGTATTTT. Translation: CSAQVGRGATDTQYF.

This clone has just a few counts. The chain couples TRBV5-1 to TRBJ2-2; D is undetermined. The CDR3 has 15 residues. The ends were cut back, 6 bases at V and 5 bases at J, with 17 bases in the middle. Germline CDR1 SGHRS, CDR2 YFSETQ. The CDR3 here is CASTSTRKETGELFF. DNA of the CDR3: TGCGCCAGCACGTCGACGCGGAAAGAAACCGGGGAGCTGTTTTTT.

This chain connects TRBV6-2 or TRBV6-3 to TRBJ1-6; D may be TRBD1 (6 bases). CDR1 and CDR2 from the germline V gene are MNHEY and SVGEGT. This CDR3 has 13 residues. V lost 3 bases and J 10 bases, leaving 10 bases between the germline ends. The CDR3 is CASSYRGHSPLHF. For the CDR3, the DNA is TGTGCCAGCAGTTATAGGGGACACTCACCCCTCCACTTT.

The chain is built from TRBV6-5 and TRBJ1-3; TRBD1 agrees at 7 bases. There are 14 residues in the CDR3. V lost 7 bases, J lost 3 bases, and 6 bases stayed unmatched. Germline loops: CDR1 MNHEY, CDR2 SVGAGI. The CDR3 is CASNAGQDGNTIYF. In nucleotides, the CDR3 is TGTGCCAGCAATGCCGGACAGGATGGAAACACCATATATTTT.